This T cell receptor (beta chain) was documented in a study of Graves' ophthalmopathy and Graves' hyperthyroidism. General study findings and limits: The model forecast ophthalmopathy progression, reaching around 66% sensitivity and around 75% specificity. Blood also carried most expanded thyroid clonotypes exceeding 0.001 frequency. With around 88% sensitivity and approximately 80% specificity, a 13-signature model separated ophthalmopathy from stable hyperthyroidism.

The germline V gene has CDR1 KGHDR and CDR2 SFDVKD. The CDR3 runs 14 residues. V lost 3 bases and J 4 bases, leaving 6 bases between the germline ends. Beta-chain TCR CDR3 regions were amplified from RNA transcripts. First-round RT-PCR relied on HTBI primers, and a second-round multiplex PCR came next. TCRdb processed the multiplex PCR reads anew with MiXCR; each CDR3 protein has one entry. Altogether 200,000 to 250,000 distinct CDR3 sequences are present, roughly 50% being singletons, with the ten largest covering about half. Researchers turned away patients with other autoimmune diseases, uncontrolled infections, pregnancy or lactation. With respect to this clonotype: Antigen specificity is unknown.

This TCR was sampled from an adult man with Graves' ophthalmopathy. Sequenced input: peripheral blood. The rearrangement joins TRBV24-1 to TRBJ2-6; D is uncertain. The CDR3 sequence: CATSDKKGANVLTF. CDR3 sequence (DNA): TGTGCCACCAGTGATAAGAAAGGGGCCAACGTCCTGACTTTC.